Listed here are 10 T cell receptor beta chains from one sample, sequenced in a study of blood T cell repertoires in COVID-19. Using immunoSEQ multiplex PCR, the repertoire was profiled, and TCRdb retains in-frame clones only, with some absent. The sample shows 490,000 or so clones, roughly 90% of them seen only once. The sample comprised PBMCs or T cells enriched from blood (not recorded which). The receptors were sampled from a woman aged 40 to 50 who had recovered from COVID-19.

This clone was detected once. The chain employs TRBV11-2 and TRBJ2-5, with 7 bases lining up with TRBD1. V shed 6 bases, J shed 1 base, and the junction held 2 bases outside the gene matches. Germline CDR1 and CDR2: SGHAT and FQNNGV. CDR3 size: 13 residues. CDR3 DNA sequence: TGTGCCAGCAGTACAGGGGCCCAAGAGACCCAGTACTTC. Its protein product is CASSTGAQETQYF.

The chain combines TRBV7-6 with TRBJ1-3; the D gene is possibly TRBD1 (6 bases). Germline CDR1 is SGHVS and CDR2 is FNYEAQ. The V gene lost 5 bases and the J gene lost 4 bases, with 15 bases spanning the gap. The CDR3 consists of 15 residues. The DNA of the CDR3 is TGTGCCAGCAGCCTTACCCCAGGGGCAGGAAACACCATATATTTT. Translated: CASSLTPGAGNTIYF. Full variable domain (rest looked up from reference TRBV7-6 and TRBJ1-3): GAGVSQSPRYKVTKRGQDVALRCDPISGHVSLYWYRQALGQGPEFLTYFNYEAQQDKSGLPNDRFSAERPEGSISTLTIQRTEQRDSAMYRCASSLTPGAGNTIYFGEGSWLTVV.

The CDR3 bases are TGCGCCAGCAGCTCCCGGACAGGGGCCGATGGCTACACCTTC. Translating it yields CASSSRTGADGYTF. The gene calls are TRBV5-1 and TRBJ1-2, with 9 nucleotides matching TRBD1. With 3 bases clipped from V and 6 bases from J, the junction kept 6 bases outside the gene matches. The germline V gene encodes CDR1 SGHRS and CDR2 YFSETQ. The CDR3 consists of 14 residues.

The chain combines TRBV18 with TRBJ1-3, with TRBD1 identical over 9 bases. Germline V gene lookup returns CDR1 KGHSH and CDR2 LQKENI. CDR3 size: 15 residues. The V and J ends lost 4 bases and 4 bases, in that order; junction bases with no gene match: 5. The CDR3: CASSRTGADGNTIYF. The DNA of the CDR3 is TGTGCCAGCTCACGGACAGGGGCTGACGGAAACACCATATATTTT.

The rearrangement joins TRBV25-1 to TRBJ1-4; D perhaps matches TRBD1 (5 bases). V was clipped by 0 bases and J by 6 bases, with 11 bases between them. From germline, CDR1 is MGHDK and CDR2 SYGVNS. The CDR3 totals 15 residues. CDR3 bases: TGTGCCAGCAGTGAATACGGGGGAATGCATGAAAAACTGTTTTTT. This sequence encodes CASSEYGGMHEKLFF.

The chain links TRBV9 to TRBJ2-1, with 16 bases lining up with TRBD2. CDR3 length equals 19 residues. V was clipped by 4 bases and J by 0 bases; unmatched bases: 7. Germline-derived CDR1 and CDR2 are SGDLS and YYNGEE. CDR3 sequence (DNA): TGTGCCAGCAGCCGGGGACTAGCGGGAGGGCGGAGCTCCTACAATGAGCAGTTCTTC. Translated, it gives CASSRGLAGGRSSYNEQFF.

The rearrangement joins TRBV10-3 to TRBJ1-2; 7 bases fit TRBD1. Losses at the gene ends were 2 bases for V and 6 bases for J; bases not matched to a gene: 12. The CDR3 is 16 residues long. Germline CDR1 reads ENHRY; CDR2 reads SYGVKD. CDR3 in DNA: TGTGCCATCAGTGAGAACCAAGGACAGGCCGGGGATGGCTACACCTTC. This codes for CAISENQGQAGDGYTF.

This chain connects TRBV9 to TRBJ2-3; TRBD1 is a possible D gene (5 bases). The CDR3 contains 15 residues. The V gene's germline CDR1 is SGDLS and CDR2 YYNGEE. With 3 bases removed from V and 6 bases from J, the gap between germline ends came to 17 bases. The CDR3 protein is CASSAAASKGDTQYF. In DNA, the CDR3 is TGTGCCAGCAGCGCCGCGGCATCCAAGGGGGATACGCAGTATTTT.

The rearrangement links TRBV4-1 to TRBJ1-2, with 7 nucleotides matching TRBD1. The J segment lost 7 bases and the V segment lost 0 bases, leaving 2 bases of the junction unmatched. This CDR3 is built from 13 residues. Germline V gene sequence: CDR1 MGHRA, CDR2 YSYEKL. CDR3: CASSQDRGFGYTF. The CDR3 DNA reads TGCGCCAGCAGCCAAGACAGGGGGTTTGGCTACACCTTC.

The chain has TRBV27 and TRBJ1-2; 7 positions agree with TRBD1. J gave up 8 bases and V 5 bases, and 5 bases lay outside the gene matches. CDR3 length: 12 amino acids. The germline V gene has CDR1 MNHEY and CDR2 SMNVEV (reference sequence). The CDR3 DNA reads as TGTGCCAGCAGTCAGGGGGTAGGAGGCTACACCTTC. Translating it yields CASSQGVGGYTF.